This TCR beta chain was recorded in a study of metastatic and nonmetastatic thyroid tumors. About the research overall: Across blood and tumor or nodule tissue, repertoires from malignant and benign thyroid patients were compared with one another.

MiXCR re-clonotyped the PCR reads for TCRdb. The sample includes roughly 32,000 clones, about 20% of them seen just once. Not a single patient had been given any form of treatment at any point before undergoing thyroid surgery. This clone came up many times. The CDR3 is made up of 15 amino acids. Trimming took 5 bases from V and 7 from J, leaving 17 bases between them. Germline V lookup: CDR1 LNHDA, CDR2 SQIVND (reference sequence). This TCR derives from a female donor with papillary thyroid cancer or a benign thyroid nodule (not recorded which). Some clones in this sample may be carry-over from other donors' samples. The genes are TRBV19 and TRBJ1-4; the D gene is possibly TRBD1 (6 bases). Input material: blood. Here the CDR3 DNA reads TGTGCCAGTAGTCCCACCCGGGGGGCTGGTGAAAAACTGTTTTTT. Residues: CASSPTRGAGEKLFF.